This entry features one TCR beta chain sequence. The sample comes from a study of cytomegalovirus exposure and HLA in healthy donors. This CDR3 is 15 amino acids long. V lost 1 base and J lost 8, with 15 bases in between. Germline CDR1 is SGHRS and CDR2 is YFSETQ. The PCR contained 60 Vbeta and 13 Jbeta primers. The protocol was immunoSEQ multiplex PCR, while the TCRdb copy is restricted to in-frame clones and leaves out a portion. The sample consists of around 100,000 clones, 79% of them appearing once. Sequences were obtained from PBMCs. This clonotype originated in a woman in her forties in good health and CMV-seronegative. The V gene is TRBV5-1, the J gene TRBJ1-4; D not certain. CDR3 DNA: TGCGCCAGCAGCTTGTCTCTCCCGGAGGGAGAAAAACTGTTTTTT. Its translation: CASSLSLPEGEKLFF.